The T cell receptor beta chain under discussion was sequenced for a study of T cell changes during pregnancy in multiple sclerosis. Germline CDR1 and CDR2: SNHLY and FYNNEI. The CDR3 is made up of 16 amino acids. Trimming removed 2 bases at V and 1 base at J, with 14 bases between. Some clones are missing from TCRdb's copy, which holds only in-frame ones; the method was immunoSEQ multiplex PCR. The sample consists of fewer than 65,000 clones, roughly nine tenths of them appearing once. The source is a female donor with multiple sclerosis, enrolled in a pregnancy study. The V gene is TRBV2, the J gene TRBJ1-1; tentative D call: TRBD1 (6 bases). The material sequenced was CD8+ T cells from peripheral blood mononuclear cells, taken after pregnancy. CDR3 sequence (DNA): TGTGCCAGCAGTGAATTTCCTGACAGGCAGAACACTGAAGCTTTCTTT. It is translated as CASSEFPDRQNTEAFF.